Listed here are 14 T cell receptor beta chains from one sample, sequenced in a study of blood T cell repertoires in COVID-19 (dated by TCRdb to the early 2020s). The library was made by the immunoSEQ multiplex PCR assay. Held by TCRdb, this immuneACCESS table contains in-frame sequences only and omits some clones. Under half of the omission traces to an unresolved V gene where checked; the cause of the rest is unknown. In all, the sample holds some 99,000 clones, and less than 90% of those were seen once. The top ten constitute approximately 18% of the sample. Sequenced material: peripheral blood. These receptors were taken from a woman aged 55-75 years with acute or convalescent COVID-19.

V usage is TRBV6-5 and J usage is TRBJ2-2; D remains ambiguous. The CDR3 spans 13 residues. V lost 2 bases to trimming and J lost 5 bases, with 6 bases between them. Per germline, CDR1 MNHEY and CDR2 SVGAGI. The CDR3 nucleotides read TGTGCCAGCAGTTACGGGCGTACCGGGGAGCTGTTTTTT. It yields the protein CASSYGRTGELFF.

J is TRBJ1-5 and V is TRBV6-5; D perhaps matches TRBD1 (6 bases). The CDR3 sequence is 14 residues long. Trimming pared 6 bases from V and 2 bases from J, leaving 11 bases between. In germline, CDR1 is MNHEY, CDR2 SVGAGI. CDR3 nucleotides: TGTGCCAGCAGACAGGGTAATGGCAATCAGCCCCAGCATTTT. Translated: CASRQGNGNQPQHF.

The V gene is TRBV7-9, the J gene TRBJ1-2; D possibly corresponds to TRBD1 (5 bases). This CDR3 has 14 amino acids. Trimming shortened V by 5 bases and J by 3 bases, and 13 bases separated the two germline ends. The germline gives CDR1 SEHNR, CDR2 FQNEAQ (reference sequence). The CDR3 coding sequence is TGTGCCAGCAGCAAAAAGACAGATCACTATGGCTACACCTTC. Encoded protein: CASSKKTDHYGYTF.

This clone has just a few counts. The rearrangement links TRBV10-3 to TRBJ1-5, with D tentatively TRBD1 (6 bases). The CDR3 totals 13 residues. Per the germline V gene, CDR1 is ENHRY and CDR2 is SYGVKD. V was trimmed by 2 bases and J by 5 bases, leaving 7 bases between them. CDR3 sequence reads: CAISEAGDQPQHF. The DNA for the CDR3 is TGTGCCATCAGTGAGGCAGGGGATCAGCCCCAGCATTTT.

The CDR3 region is CAISVGRTTDTQYF. CDR3 nucleotides: TGTGCCATCAGTGTGGGGCGGACCACAGATACGCAGTATTTT. The J gene is TRBJ2-3, the V gene TRBV10-3; D possibly corresponds to TRBD1 (5 bases). Germline values: CDR1 ENHRY, CDR2 SYGVKD. This CDR3 spans 14 amino acids. V dropped 4 bases and J dropped 2 bases, with 10 bases sitting between them.

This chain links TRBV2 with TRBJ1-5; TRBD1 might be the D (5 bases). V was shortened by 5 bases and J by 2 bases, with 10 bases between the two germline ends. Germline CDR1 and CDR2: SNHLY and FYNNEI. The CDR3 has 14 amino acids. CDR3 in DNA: TGTGCCAGCAGTTTAAGGGGTGGCAATCAGCCCCAGCATTTT. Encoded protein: CASSLRGGNQPQHF. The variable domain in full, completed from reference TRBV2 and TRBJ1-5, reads EPEVTQTPSHQVTQMGQEVILRCVPISNHLYFYWYRQILGQKVEFLVSFYNNEISEKSEIFDDQFSVERPDGSNFTLKIRSTKLEDSAMYFCASSLRGGNQPQHFGDGTRLSIL.

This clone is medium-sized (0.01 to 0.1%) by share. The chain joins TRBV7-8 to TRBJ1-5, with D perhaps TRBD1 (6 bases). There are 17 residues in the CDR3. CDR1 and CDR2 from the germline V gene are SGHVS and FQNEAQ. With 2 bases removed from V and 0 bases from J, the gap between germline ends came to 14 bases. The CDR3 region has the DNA TGTGCCAGCAGCTTACGGGACATACCCAATAGCAATCAGCCCCAGCATTTT. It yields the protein CASSLRDIPNSNQPQHF.

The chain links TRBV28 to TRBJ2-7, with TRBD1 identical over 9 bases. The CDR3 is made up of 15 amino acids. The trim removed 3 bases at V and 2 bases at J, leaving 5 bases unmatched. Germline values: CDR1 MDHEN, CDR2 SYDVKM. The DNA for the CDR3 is TGTGCCAGCAGTTTGAGTCGGGACAGGGCCTACGAGCAGTACTTC. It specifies CASSLSRDRAYEQYF.

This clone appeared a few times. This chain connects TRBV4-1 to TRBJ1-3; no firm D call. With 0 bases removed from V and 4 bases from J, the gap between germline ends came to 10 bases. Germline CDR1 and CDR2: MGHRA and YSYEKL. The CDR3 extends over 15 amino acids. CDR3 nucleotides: TGCGCCAGCAGCCAAGACCCTACCCGGGGAAACACCATATATTTT. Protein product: CASSQDPTRGNTIYF.

The CDR3 coding sequence is TGTGCCAGCACGGGAGGGAGGGGTGGCAATCAGCCCCAGCATTTT. Its translation is CASTGGRGGNQPQHF. The V call is TRBV6-5, the J call TRBJ1-5; possibly TRBD1 for D (5 bases). Germline CDR1 and CDR2: MNHEY and SVGAGI. The ends were cut back, 7 bases at V and 2 bases at J, with 15 bases in the middle. There are 15 residues in the CDR3.

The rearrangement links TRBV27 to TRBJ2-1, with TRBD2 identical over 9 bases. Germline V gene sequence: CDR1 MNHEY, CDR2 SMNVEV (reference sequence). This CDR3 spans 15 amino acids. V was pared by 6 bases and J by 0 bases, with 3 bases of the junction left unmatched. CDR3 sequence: CASSLAGVSYNEQFF. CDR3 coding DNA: TGTGCCAGCAGCTTAGCGGGAGTCTCCTACAATGAGCAGTTCTTC.

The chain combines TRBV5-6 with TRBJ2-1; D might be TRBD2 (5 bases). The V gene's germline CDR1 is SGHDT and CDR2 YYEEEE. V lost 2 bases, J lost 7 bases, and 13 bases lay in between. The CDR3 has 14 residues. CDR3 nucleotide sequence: TGTGCCAGCAGCTTTAGGAGAGGCGGGAATGAGCAGTTCTTC. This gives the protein CASSFRRGGNEQFF.

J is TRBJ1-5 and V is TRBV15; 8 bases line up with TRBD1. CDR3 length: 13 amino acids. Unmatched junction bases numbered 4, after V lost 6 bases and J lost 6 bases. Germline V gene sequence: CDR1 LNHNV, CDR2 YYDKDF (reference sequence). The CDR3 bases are TGTGCCACCAGTCAGGGGGCGAGTCAGCCCCAGCATTTT. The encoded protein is CATSQGASQPQHF.

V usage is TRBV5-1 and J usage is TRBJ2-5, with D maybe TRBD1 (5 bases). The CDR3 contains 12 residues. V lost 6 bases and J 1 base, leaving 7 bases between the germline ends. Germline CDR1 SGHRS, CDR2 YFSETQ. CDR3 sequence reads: CASTQGQETQYF. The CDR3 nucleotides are TGCGCCAGCACCCAGGGCCAAGAGACCCAGTACTTC.